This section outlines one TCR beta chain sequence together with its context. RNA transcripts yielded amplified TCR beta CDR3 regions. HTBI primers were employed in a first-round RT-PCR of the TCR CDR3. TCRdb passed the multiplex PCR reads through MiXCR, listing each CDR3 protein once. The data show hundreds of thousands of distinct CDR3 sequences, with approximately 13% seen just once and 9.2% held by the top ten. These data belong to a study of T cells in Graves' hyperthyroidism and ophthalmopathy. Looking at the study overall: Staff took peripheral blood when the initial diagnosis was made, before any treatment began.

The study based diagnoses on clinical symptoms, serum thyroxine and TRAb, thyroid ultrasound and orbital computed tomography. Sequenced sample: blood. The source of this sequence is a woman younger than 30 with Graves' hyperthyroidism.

CDR3 DNA: TGTGCCAGCAGCTTACGGCCGGGGGGGACCCAGTACTTC. It encodes CASSLRPGGTQYF. This rearrangement joins TRBV12-3 or TRBV12-4 to TRBJ2-5, with 7 bases matching TRBD2. The trim removed 6 bases at V and 7 bases at J, leaving 8 bases unmatched. The length of the CDR3 is 13 residues.